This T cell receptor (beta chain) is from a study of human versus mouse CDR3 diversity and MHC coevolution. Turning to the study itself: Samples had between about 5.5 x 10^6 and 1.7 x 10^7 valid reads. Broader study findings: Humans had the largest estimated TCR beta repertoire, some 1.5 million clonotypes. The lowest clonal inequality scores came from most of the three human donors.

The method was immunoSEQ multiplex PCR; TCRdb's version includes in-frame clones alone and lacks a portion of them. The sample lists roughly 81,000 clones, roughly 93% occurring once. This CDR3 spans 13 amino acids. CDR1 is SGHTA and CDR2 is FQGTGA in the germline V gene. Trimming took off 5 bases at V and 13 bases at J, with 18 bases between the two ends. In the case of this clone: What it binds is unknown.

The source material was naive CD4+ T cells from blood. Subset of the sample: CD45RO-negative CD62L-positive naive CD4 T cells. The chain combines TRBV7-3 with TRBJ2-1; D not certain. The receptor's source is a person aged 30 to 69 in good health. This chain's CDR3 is CASSDRGTRAQFF. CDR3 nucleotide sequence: TGTGCCAGCAGCGACCGAGGCACTCGAGCCCAGTTCTTC.